The 14 T cell receptor beta chains listed next were all sequenced from one sample in a study of blood T cell repertoires in COVID-19. The protocol was immunoSEQ multiplex PCR, while the TCRdb copy is restricted to in-frame clones and leaves out a portion. The sample contains 130,000 to 150,000 clones, 79% of which appear only once. The specimen sequenced was peripheral blood. Receptors originate from a man aged 50-60 years with active or convalescent COVID-19.

The rearrangement joins TRBV9 to TRBJ2-7; 8 bases are a match to TRBD2. This CDR3 has 14 residues. Losses at the gene ends were 1 base for V and 3 bases for J; bases not matched to a gene: 3. The germline V gene encodes CDR1 SGDLS and CDR2 YYNGEE. CDR3 sequence reads: CASSVRAGDYEQYF. The CDR3, as DNA: TGTGCCAGCAGCGTACGAGCGGGAGACTACGAGCAGTACTTC.

In its sample, this clone was seen once. The chain combines TRBV13 with TRBJ2-5, with D hard to call. Looked up from germline, CDR1 is PRHDT and CDR2 is FYEKMQ (reference sequence). This CDR3 spans 13 amino acids. V lost 3 bases and J 7 bases, leaving 12 bases between the germline ends. The CDR3 DNA sequence: TGTGCCAGCAGCTTGCAGAAACCGGGGACCCAGTACTTC. It encodes CASSLQKPGTQYF. The entire variable domain, with the rest obtained from reference TRBV13 and TRBJ2-5, is as follows: AAGVIQSPRHLIKEKRETATLKCYPIPRHDTVYWYQQGPGQDPQFLISFYEKMQSDKGSIPDRFSAQQFSDYHSELNMSSLELGDSALYFCASSLQKPGTQYFGPGTRLLVL.

This clone occurred once. J is TRBJ2-2 and V is TRBV19; the match to TRBD2 covers 7 bases. Per the germline V gene, CDR1 is LNHDA and CDR2 is SQIVND (reference sequence). V shed 3 bases, J shed 4 bases, and the junction held 14 bases outside the gene matches. The CDR3 is 18 residues long. Here the CDR3 reads CASSIAMRGLGVTGELFF. CDR3 in DNA: TGTGCCAGTAGTATCGCGATGCGTGGACTAGGGGTCACCGGGGAGCTGTTTTTT.

The V and J genes are TRBV9 and TRBJ1-1, with a possible D match to TRBD1 (6 bases). Trimming left V 0 bases short and J 13 bases short, with 13 bases between. The germline V gene has CDR1 SGDLS and CDR2 YYNGEE. The CDR3 has 12 amino acids. For the CDR3, the DNA is TGTGCCAGCAGCGTAGAGGGAGGGGGGGTTTTCTTT. It translates to CASSVEGGGVFF.

The V call is TRBV28, the J call TRBJ1-2, with TRBD1 matching over 9 bases. Trimming cost V 5 bases and J 9 bases; bases outside gene matches: 4. The length of the CDR3 is 12 residues. The germline gives CDR1 MDHEN, CDR2 SYDVKM. The CDR3 region is CASSPGTGRYTF. For the CDR3, the DNA is TGTGCCAGCAGTCCCGGGACAGGGCGCTACACCTTC.

The rearrangement joins TRBV28 to TRBJ2-7; 10 bases map to TRBD2. The CDR3 length is 16 residues. CDR1 and CDR2 from the germline V gene are MDHEN and SYDVKM. After removal of 9 bases from V and 3 bases from J, the junction contained 14 bases not matched to a gene. The CDR3 is CASYETGAGGIYEQYF. The CDR3 DNA follows: TGTGCCAGTTATGAGACGGGAGCGGGGGGGATCTACGAGCAGTACTTC. Full variable domain (missing parts from reference TRBV28 and TRBJ2-7): DVKVTQSSRYLVKRTGEKVFLECVQDMDHENMFWYRQDPGLGLRLIYFSYDVKMKEKGDIPEGYSVSREKKERFSLILESASTNQTSMYLCASYETGAGGIYEQYFGPGTRLTVT.

The chain recombines TRBV4-1 with TRBJ2-3; TRBD2 might be the D (6 bases). The CDR3 runs 17 residues. CDR1 and CDR2 from the germline V gene are MGHRA and YSYEKL. V was pared by 1 base and J by 8 bases, with 22 bases between. For the CDR3, the DNA is TGCGCCAGCAGCCAAGTTCGACTAGTAGGCAACACACTTACGCAGTATTTT. This sequence encodes CASSQVRLVGNTLTQYF.

The CDR3 DNA sequence: TGTGCCAGCAGCTTGGGGGGTCTTAGCGATGAGCAGTTCTTC. It is translated as CASSLGGLSDEQFF. The rearrangement joins TRBV5-4 to TRBJ2-1; D perhaps matches TRBD2 (5 bases). Trimming removed 0 bases at V and 8 bases at J, with 12 bases between. This CDR3 is 14 amino acids long. The germline gives CDR1 SGHNT, CDR2 YYREEE (reference sequence).

The V and J genes are TRBV4-2 and TRBJ2-7, with 7 nucleotides matching TRBD2. Germline lookup yields CDR1 LGHNA and CDR2 YNFKEQ. CDR3 length: 16 amino acids. The J segment lost 0 bases and the V segment lost 0 bases, leaving 5 bases of the junction unmatched. Here the CDR3 reads CASSQESGLLSYEQYF. In DNA form, the CDR3 reads TGTGCCAGCAGCCAAGAATCGGGACTACTCTCCTACGAGCAGTACTTC.

This sequence joins TRBV5-1 and TRBJ2-4; no firm D call. This CDR3 has 14 amino acids. Germline lookup yields CDR1 SGHRS and CDR2 YFSETQ. Deletions cut 2 bases from V and 1 base from J, with 7 bases between. The CDR3 loop reads CASSFDLAKNIQYF. The CDR3 DNA follows: TGCGCCAGCAGCTTTGACTTGGCCAAAAACATTCAGTACTTC.

The rearrangement links TRBV7-8 to TRBJ2-7; D gene unclear. The germline V gene has CDR1 SGHVS and CDR2 FQNEAQ. Trimming took off 5 bases at V and 2 bases at J, with 4 bases between the two ends. CDR3 length: 11 residues. CDR3 coding DNA: TGTGCCAGCAGCCCAGCCTACGAGCAGTACTTC. Its protein is CASSPAYEQYF.

This chain joins TRBV29-1 and TRBJ2-7, with a possible D match to TRBD2 (7 bases). The CDR3 runs to 13 residues. From germline, CDR1 is SQVTM and CDR2 ANQGSEA. With 3 bases removed from V and 5 bases from J, the gap between germline ends came to 14 bases. The CDR3 loop reads CSVEEGGSNEQYF. The CDR3 region has the DNA TGCAGCGTTGAGGAGGGGGGGAGCAACGAGCAGTACTTC.

A few counts support this clone. The genes are TRBV27 and TRBJ2-7, with TRBD2 matching over 13 bases. This CDR3 region has 15 residues. From germline, CDR1 is MNHEY and CDR2 SMNVEV (reference sequence). Losses at the gene ends were 5 bases for V and 4 bases for J; bases not matched to a gene: 5. In DNA form, the CDR3 reads TGTGCCAGCAGTCCGGGACTAGCGGGGATATACGAGCAGTACTTC. Protein: CASSPGLAGIYEQYF.

This rearrangement joins TRBV7-8 to TRBJ2-1; a possible D gene is TRBD2 (5 bases). Trimming took 0 bases from V and 5 from J, leaving 17 bases between them. CDR3 length equals 17 residues. Germline CDR1 and CDR2: SGHVS and FQNEAQ. For the CDR3, the DNA is TGTGCCAGCAGCTTAGCTGACGGACTTCTCCCCGACAATGAGCAGTTCTTC. Translating gives CASSLADGLLPDNEQFF.